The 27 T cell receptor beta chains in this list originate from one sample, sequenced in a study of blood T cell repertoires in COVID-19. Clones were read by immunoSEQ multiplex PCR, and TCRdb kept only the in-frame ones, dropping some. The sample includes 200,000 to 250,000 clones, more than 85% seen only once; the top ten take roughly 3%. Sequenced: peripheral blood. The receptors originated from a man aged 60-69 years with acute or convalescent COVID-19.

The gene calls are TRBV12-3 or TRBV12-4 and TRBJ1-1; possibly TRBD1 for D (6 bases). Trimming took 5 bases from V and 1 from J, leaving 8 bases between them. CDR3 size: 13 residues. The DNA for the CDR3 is TGTGCCAGCAGTCAGGGACAGAACACTGAAGCTTTCTTT. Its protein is CASSQGQNTEAFF.

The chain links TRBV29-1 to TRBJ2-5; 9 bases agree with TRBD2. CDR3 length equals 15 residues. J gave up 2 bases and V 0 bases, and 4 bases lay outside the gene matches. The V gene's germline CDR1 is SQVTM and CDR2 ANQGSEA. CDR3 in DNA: TGCAGCGTTGAAGATAAAGGACTAGCGCAAGAGACCCAGTACTTC. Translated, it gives CSVEDKGLAQETQYF.

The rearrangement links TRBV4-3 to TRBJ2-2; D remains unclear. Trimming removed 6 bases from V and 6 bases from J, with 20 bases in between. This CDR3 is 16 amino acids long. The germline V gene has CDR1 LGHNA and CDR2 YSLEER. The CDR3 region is CASSQRPPRAPGELFF. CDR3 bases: TGCGCCAGCAGTCAGCGCCCCCCCAGAGCACCCGGGGAGCTGTTTTTT.

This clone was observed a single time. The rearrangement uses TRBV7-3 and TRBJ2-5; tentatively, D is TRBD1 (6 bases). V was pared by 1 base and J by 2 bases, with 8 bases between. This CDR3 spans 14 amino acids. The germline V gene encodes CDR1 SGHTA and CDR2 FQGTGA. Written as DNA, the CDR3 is TGTGCCAGCAGCTTAAACAGGGATCAAGAGACCCAGTACTTC. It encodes CASSLNRDQETQYF.

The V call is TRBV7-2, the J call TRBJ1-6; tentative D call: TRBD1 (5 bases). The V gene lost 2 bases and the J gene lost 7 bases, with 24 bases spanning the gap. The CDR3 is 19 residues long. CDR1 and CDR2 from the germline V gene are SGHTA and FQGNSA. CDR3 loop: CASSLLGGAVRGGNSPLHF. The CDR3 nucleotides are TGTGCCAGCAGCTTACTCGGCGGGGCAGTAAGAGGTGGAAATTCACCCCTCCACTTT.

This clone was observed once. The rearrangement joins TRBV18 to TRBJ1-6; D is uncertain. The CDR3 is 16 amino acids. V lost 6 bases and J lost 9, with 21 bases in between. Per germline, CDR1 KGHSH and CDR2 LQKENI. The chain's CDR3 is CASSGWTAHSGSPLHF. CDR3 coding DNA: TGTGCCAGCTCGGGGTGGACGGCCCACAGCGGTTCACCCCTCCACTTT.

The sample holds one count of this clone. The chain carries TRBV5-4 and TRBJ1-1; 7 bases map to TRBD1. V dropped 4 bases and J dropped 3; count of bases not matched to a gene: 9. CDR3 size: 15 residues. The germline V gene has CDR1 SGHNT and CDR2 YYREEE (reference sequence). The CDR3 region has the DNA TGTGCCAGCAGCCTCCCCTCAGGGGGGCACACTGAAGCTTTCTTT. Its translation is CASSLPSGGHTEAFF.

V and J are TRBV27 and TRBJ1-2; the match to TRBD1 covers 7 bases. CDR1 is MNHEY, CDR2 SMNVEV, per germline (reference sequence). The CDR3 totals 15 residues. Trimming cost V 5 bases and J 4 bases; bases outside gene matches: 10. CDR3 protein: CASSTYRGRSYGYTF. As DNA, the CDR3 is TGTGCCAGCAGTACCTACAGGGGAAGATCCTATGGCTACACCTTC.

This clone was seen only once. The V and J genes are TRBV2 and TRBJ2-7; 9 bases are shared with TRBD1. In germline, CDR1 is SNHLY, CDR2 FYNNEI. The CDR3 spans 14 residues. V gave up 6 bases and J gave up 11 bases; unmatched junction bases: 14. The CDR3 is CASSDPGQGLGEYF. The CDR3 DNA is TGTGCCAGCAGCGATCCGGGACAGGGTTTAGGGGAGTACTTC.

Written as DNA, the CDR3 is TGTGCCAGCAGTTTATTTGGCCTGGACACCGGGGAGCTGTTTTTT. It is translated as CASSLFGLDTGELFF. The rearrangement uses TRBV27 and TRBJ2-2, with D unclear. Germline CDR1 and CDR2: MNHEY and SMNVEV (reference sequence). The CDR3 is 15 residues long. Trimming took 1 base from V and 3 from J, leaving 9 bases between them.

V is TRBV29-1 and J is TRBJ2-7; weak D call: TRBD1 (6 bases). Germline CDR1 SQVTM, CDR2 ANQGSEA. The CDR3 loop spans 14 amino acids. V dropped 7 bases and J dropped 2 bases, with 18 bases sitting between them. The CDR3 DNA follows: TGCAGCGCGGGGACCGGGACAAAAACCTACGAGCAGTACTTC. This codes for CSAGTGTKTYEQYF.

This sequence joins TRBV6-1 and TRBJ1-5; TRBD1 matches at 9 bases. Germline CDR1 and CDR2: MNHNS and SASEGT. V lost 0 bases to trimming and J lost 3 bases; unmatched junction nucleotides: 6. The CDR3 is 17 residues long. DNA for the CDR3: TGTGCCAGCAGTGAAGCCGAGGGACAGGGTCTCAATCAGCCCCAGCATTTT. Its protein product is CASSEAEGQGLNQPQHF.

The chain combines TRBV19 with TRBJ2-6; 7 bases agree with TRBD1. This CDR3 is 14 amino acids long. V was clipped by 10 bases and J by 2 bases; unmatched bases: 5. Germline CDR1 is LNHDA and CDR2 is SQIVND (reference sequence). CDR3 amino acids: CATLDRAGANVLTF. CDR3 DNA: TGTGCCACCCTAGACAGGGCTGGGGCCAACGTCCTGACTTTC. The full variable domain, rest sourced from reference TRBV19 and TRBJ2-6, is DGGITQSPKYLFRKEGQNVTLSCEQNLNHDAMYWYRQDPGQGLRLIYYSQIVNDFQKGDIAEGYSVSREKKESFPLTVTSAQKNPTAFYLCATLDRAGANVLTFGAGSRLTVL.

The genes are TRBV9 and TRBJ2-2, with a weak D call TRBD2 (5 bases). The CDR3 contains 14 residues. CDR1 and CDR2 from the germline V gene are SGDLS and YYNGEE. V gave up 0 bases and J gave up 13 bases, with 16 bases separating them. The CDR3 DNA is TGTGCCAGCAGCGTAGACTACGGCACCCGGGGGCTGTTTTTT. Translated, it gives CASSVDYGTRGLFF.

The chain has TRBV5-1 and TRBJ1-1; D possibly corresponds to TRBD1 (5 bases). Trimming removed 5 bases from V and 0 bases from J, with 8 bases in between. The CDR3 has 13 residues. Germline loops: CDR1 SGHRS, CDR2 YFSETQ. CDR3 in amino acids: CASRPQVNTEAFF. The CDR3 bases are TGCGCCAGCAGACCACAGGTGAACACTGAAGCTTTCTTT.

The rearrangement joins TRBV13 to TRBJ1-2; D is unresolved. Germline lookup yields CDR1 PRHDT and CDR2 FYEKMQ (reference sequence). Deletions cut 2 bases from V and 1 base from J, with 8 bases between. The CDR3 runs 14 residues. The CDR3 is CASSLMALNYGYTF. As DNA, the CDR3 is TGTGCCAGCAGCTTAATGGCTCTTAACTATGGCTACACCTTC.

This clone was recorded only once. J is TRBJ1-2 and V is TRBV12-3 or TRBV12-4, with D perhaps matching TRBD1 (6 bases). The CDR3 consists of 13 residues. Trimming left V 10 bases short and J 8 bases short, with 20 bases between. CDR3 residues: CAIRGALRRGYTF. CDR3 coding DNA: TGTGCCATCCGGGGGGCGCTTCGGCGGGGCTACACCTTC.

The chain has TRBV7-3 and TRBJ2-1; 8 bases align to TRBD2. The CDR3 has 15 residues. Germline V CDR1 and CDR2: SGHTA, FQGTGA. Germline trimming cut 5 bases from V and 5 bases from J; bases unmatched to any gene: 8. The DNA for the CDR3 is TGTGCCAGCAGCAGAGGACTAGCCGGGAACAATGAGCAGTTCTTC. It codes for CASSRGLAGNNEQFF.

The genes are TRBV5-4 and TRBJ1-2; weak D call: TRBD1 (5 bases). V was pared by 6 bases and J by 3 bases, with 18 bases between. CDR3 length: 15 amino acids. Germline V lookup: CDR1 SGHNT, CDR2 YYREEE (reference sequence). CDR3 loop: CASTPGGPSDYGYTF. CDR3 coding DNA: TGTGCCAGCACCCCGGGGGGACCTTCGGACTATGGCTACACCTTC.

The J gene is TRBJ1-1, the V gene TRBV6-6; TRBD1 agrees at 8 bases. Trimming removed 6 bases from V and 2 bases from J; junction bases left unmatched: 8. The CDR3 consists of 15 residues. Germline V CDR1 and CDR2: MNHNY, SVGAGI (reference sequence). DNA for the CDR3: TGTGCCAGCAGCCCAGGGGGCGCCGGTAACACTGAAGCTTTCTTT. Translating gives CASSPGGAGNTEAFF.

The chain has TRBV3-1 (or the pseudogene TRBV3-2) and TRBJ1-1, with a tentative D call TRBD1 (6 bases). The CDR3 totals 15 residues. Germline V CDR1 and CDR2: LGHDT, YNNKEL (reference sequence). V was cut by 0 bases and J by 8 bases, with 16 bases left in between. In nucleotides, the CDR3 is TGTGCCAGCAGCCAAGATCGGAGGAGACAGGTGGAAGCTTTCTTT. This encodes CASSQDRRRQVEAFF.

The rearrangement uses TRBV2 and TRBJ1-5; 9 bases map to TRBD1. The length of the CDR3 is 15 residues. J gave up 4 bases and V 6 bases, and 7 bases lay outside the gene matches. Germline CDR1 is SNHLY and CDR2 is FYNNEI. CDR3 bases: TGTGCCAGCAGCGGATCGGGGACAGGGAATCAGCCCCAGCATTTT. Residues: CASSGSGTGNQPQHF.

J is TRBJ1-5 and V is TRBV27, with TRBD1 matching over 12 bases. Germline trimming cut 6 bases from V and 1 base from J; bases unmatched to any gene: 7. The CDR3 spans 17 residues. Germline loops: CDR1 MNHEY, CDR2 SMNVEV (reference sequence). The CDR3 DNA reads TGTGCCAGCAGACCGGGACAGGGGGCGGTGAGCAATCAGCCCCAGCATTTT. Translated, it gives CASRPGQGAVSNQPQHF.

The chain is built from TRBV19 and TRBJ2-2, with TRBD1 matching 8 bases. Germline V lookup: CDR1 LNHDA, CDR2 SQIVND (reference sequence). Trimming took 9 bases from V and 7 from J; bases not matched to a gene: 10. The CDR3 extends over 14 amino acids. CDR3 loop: CASATGTGNGELFF. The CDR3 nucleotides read TGTGCCAGCGCCACCGGGACAGGCAACGGGGAGCTGTTTTTT. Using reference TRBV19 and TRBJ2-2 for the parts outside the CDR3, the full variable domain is DGGITQSPKYLFRKEGQNVTLSCEQNLNHDAMYWYRQDPGQGLRLIYYSQIVNDFQKGDIAEGYSVSREKKESFPLTVTSAQKNPTAFYLCASATGTGNGELFFGEGSRLTVL.

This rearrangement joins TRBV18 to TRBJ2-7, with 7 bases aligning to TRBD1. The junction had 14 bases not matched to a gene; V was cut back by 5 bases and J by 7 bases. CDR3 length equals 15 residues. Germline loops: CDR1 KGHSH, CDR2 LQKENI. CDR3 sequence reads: CASSSKKGQPGEQYF. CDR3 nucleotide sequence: TGTGCCAGCTCATCCAAAAAGGGACAGCCTGGGGAGCAGTACTTC.

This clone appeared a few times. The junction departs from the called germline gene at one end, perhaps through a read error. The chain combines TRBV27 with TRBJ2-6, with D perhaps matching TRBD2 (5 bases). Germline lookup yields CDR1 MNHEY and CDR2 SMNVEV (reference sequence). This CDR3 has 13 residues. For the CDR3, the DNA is TGTGCTAGCAGACTATCCGGGGCCAACGTCCTGACTTTC. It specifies CASRLSGANVLTF.

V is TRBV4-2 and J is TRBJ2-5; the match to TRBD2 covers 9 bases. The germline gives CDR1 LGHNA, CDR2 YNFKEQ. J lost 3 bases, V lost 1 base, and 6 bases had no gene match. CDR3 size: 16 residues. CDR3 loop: CASSQGAGGPEETQYF. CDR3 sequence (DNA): TGTGCCAGCAGCCAAGGGGCGGGGGGGCCCGAAGAGACCCAGTACTTC.